The clone carrying this TCR beta chain came up many times. This sample stems from a study of identical twins. V shed 2 bases and J shed 8 bases, with 13 bases lying between them. Germline values: CDR1 MGHRA, CDR2 YSYEKL. The CDR3 is made up of 14 amino acids. Via MiXCR, TCRdb re-called the 5' RACE reads, giving one row per CDR3 protein. The table includes hundreds of thousands of distinct CDR3 sequences, 6% to 6.5% detected once. The chain carries TRBV4-1 and TRBJ2-1; the D call may be TRBD1 or TRBD2 (5 bases each). This clonotype was obtained from a man in his late teens or twenties in good health. Sequencing was done on a sample of naive T cells sorted from blood. The CDR3 DNA reads TGCGCCAGCAGCCAACCTCTCAGGGACGATGAGCAGTTCTTC. It yields the protein CASSQPLRDDEQFF.